The rows below give T cell receptor beta chains drawn from one sample of a study of technical replicates of blood from a few donors. Clones were read by immunoSEQ multiplex PCR, and TCRdb kept only the in-frame ones, dropping some. In the table there are roughly 100,000 clones, 90% to 97% of which are singletons. Sequencing input: T cells isolated from PBMCs. Receptor source: a human donor in good health. Both conserved end residues are part of each CDR3. The order of the fields is D gene, clone size, V gene, J gene, CDR3 protein, CDR3 DNA. D genes are given only for firm matches. Expanded clones get a size class; other rows say once, few or many, or leave the size out.

>.|.|TRBV6-5|TRBJ1-1
CASSYSTGEAFF
TGTGCCAGCAGTTACTCTACAGGTGAAGCTTTCTTT
>TRBD1|.|TRBV5-1|TRBJ1-2
CASSRDRGINYGYTF
TGCGCCAGCAGTCGGGACAGGGGAATTAACTATGGCTACACCTTC
>.|.|TRBV13|TRBJ2-5
CASSLTPRYGEETQYF
TGTGCCAGCAGCTTAACTCCCAGGTACGGGGAAGAGACCCAGTACTTC
>.|.|TRBV5-1|TRBJ1-3
CASSLIGHSGNTIYF
TGCGCCAGCAGCTTGATCGGTCACTCTGGAAACACCATATATTTT
>.|.|TRBV5-1|TRBJ1-1
CASSLEFSYTEAFF
TGCGCCAGCAGCTTGGAGTTTAGTTACACTGAAGCTTTCTTT
>.|.|TRBV19|TRBJ2-5
CASSMTKDRQETQYF
TGTGCCAGTAGTATGACCAAAGACAGGCAAGAGACCCAGTACTTC
>TRBD2|.|TRBV29-1|TRBJ2-2
CSVVPGLVNTGELFF
TGCAGCGTTGTACCGGGACTAGTGAACACCGGGGAGCTGTTTTTT
>.|.|TRBV5-1|TRBJ2-7
CASSLELGEQYF
TGCGCCAGCAGCTTGGAACTAGGAGAGCAGTACTTC
>.|.|TRBV14|TRBJ2-3
CASSPGSSGTDTQYF
TGTGCCAGCAGCCCCGGAAGTAGCGGCACAGATACGCAGTATTTT
>.|.|TRBV28|TRBJ1-5
CASSAPGGSLSNQPQHF
TGTGCCAGCAGCGCCCCTGGGGGGAGCCTTAGCAATCAGCCCCAGCATTTT
>.|.|TRBV11-3|TRBJ1-1
CASSQSRMHSNTEAFF
TGTGCCAGCAGCCAATCCCGCATGCACAGTAACACTGAAGCTTTCTTT
>TRBD2|once|TRBV28|TRBJ2-3
CASSLFGAGASDTQYF
TGTGCCAGCAGTTTATTCGGAGCGGGAGCATCAGATACGCAGTATTTT
>.|.|TRBV29-1|TRBJ1-4
CSAGRGFNEKLFF
TGCAGCGCCGGGAGGGGATTTAATGAAAAACTGTTTTTT